The sample holds a few counts of the clone carrying this TCR beta chain. Its antigen is unknown. The assay was carried out at the deep level. TCRdb's table, derived via immunoSEQ multiplex PCR, lists solely in-frame clones and lacks some. The repertoire consists of 1.6 million or so clones, with 95% to 97% occurring once and the leading ten covering more than 0.9%. This sample is part of a study of shared clonotypes between healthy human individuals. General study results and limits: Sorted-subset sequencing, rarefaction showed, was incomplete despite large depth. The represented genetic and exposure-history diversity was limited by the small number of donors.

Germline CDR1 and CDR2: SGDLS and YYNGEE. The ends were cut back, 4 bases at V and 1 base at J, with 14 bases in the middle. The CDR3 contains 16 residues. The sequenced sample was naive CD4+ T cells sorted from blood. Subset: CD45RA+ positively selected. The chain uses TRBV9 and TRBJ2-2; TRBD2 might be the D (5 bases). This clonotype was sampled from a man between 25 and 39 years old in good health. CDR3 nucleotide sequence: TGTGCCAGCAGCTTATGGGGAGCCGGGAACACCGGGGAGCTGTTTTTT. Amino acids: CASSLWGAGNTGELFF.